This is a list of T cell receptor beta chains from one sample in a study of blood T cell repertoires in COVID-19. The assay was immunoSEQ multiplex PCR, and TCRdb's table has in-frame clones only and misses some. The sample has roughly 70,000 clones; over 65% are singletons. Sequenced: peripheral blood. These receptors were collected from a woman aged 70-85 years with acute or convalescent COVID-19. The CDR3 runs from the conserved cysteine through the conserved F or W. The order of the fields is V gene, D gene, clone size, J gene, CDR3 length, CDR3 protein, CDR3 DNA. D genes are given only for firm matches. Clone size is given for some rows only: seen once, a few or many times, or a class if the clone is expanded.

TRBV19	TRBD2	.	TRBJ2-2	17	CASSIDGTSGGTGELFF	TGTGCCAGTAGTATAGACGGGACTAGCGGAGGGACCGGGGAGCTGTTTTTT
TRBV19	.	.	TRBJ1-2	17	CASSIGLLPASNYGYTF	TGTGCCAGTAGTATAGGTCTCCTGCCAGCGTCAAACTATGGCTACACCTTC
TRBV9	.	.	TRBJ1-4	14	CASSEGNRNEKLFF	TGTGCCAGCAGCGAAGGAAACAGGAATGAAAAACTGTTTTTT
TRBV10-3	.	.	TRBJ2-4	14	CAISDKGDRNIQYF	TGTGCCATCAGTGATAAGGGGGACCGAAACATTCAGTACTTC
TRBV7-3	.	.	TRBJ1-1	13	CASSTSRSTEAFF	TGTGCCAGCAGCACCTCACGGAGCACTGAAGCTTTCTTT
TRBV5-1	.	.	TRBJ1-6	16	CASTVDRSLRNSPLHF	TGCGCCAGCACCGTCGACAGAAGCTTAAGAAATTCACCCCTCCACTTT
TRBV11-2	TRBD2	once	TRBJ2-3	16	CASSSGLAGYTDTQYF	TGTGCCAGCAGCTCGGGACTAGCGGGTTACACAGATACGCAGTATTTT
TRBV7-2	.	.	TRBJ2-7	11	CASSLTYEQYF	TGTGCCAGCAGCCTTACCTACGAGCAGTACTTC
TRBV9	TRBD1	once	TRBJ2-7	12	CASSSTGGEQYF	TGTGCCAGCAGCTCGACAGGGGGCGAGCAGTACTTC
TRBV11-2	TRBD1	.	TRBJ1-2	17	CASSSQGQGARGSGYTF	TGTGCCAGCAGCTCCCAGGGACAGGGGGCCCGGGGGAGTGGCTACACCTTC